Listed below are T cell receptor beta chains from one sample, sequenced in a study of blood T cell repertoires in COVID-19. Clones were sequenced by immunoSEQ multiplex PCR, and TCRdb holds only the in-frame ones, with some missing. The top ten hold roughly 1.2% of the sample, which has 90,000 to 120,000 clones, 85% to 95% seen once. The sample was peripheral blood. Every receptor here comes from a woman in her twenties or thirties with acute or convalescent COVID-19. CDR3s include the opening cysteine and the closing phenylalanine or tryptophan. Fields, in order: CDR3 length, V gene, J gene, D gene, clone size, CDR3 DNA, CDR3 protein. D genes are given only for firm matches. A row's size may be missing; if present it is once, few, many or a size class.

>15|TRBV5-5|TRBJ1-1|TRBD1|-
TGTGCCAGCAGCCCAACACCCCGGGACAGAAATGAAGCTTTCTTT
CASSPTPRDRNEAFF
>14|TRBV14|TRBJ2-5|TRBD1|-
TGTGCCAGCAAACGGACAGGGGCCATCCGGACCCAGTACTTC
CASKRTGAIRTQYF
>15|TRBV5-1|TRBJ1-1|-|-
TGCGCCAGCGGGCCTGGGGCGGGGGAGAACACTGAAGCTTTCTTT
CASGPGAGENTEAFF
>16|TRBV10-3|TRBJ2-1|-|-
TGTGCCATCAGTGAACCGGGAACTAGTGCTGGTGGTGAGCAGTTCTTC
CAISEPGTSAGGEQFF
>14|TRBV6-6|TRBJ1-2|-|-
TGTGCCAGCCAAACTCTACAGGGTGGATATGGCTACACCTTC
CASQTLQGGYGYTF
>16|TRBV27|TRBJ2-3|TRBD1|-
TGTGCCAGCAGTTCTTACGACAGGGGGAGCACAGATACGCAGTATTTT
CASSSYDRGSTDTQYF
>15|TRBV27|TRBJ1-1|TRBD1|-
TGTGCCAGCAACGAACAGGGGCCCTCGAACACTGAAGCTTTCTTT
CASNEQGPSNTEAFF
>16|TRBV7-6|TRBJ2-5|TRBD2|-
TGTGCCAGCAGCCCCGGGACTAGCGGGAGTGAAGAGACCCAGTACTTC
CASSPGTSGSEETQYF
>15|TRBV19|TRBJ1-4|-|few
TGTGCCAGTAGACTAAACAGGGCGGAGGATGAAAAACTGTTTTTT
CASRLNRAEDEKLFF
>15|TRBV6-2/TRBV6-3|TRBJ1-1|TRBD1|-
TGTGCCAGCAGTTCCCGGACAGGGAGGTCTACTGAAGCTTTCTTT
CASSSRTGRSTEAFF
>15|TRBV7-6|TRBJ1-5|TRBD1|-
TGTGCCAGCAGCTTAGGGACAGGGATCAATCAGCCCCAGCATTTT
CASSLGTGINQPQHF
>15|TRBV19|TRBJ1-4|TRBD1|few
TGTGCCAGTACCCCGGGACAGGGGGCTGGAGAAAAACTGTTTTTT
CASTPGQGAGEKLFF
>15|TRBV28|TRBJ1-2|TRBD1|-
TGTGCCAGCAGTTTATATAGGGACAGGGAGTATGGCTACACCTTC
CASSLYRDREYGYTF
>12|TRBV12-3/TRBV12-4|TRBJ2-7|-|-
TGTGCCAGCAGTTTCCTCAGCTACGAGCAGTACTTC
CASSFLSYEQYF
>15|TRBV2|TRBJ1-6|-|few
TGTGCCAGCACTCCCGAGCGGGAAATTAATTCACCCCTCCACTTT
CASTPEREINSPLHF
>14|TRBV30|TRBJ1-5|-|-
TGTGCCTGGAGTGAAGGGAGGGGAAATCAGCCCCAGCATTTT
CAWSEGRGNQPQHF
>16|TRBV7-6|TRBJ1-5|TRBD1|-
TGTGCCAGCAGCTTAGGACCGACAGGGAGCAATCAGCCCCAGCATTTT
CASSLGPTGSNQPQHF
>17|TRBV4-1|TRBJ2-2|TRBD2|-
TGCGCCAGCAGCCGATCCGGACTAGCGGGAGCAGCCGGGGAGCTGTTTTTT
CASSRSGLAGAAGELFF
>14|TRBV7-7|TRBJ1-3|TRBD1|-
TGTGCTAGCAGCCCGGGACAGAGTGGAAACACCATATATTTT
CASSPGQSGNTIYF
>16|TRBV4-2|TRBJ2-7|TRBD2|once
TGTGCCAGCAGCCAAGCACGGACTAGCCCCGCCTACGAGCAGTACTTC
CASSQARTSPAYEQYF
>15|TRBV11-3|TRBJ1-3|-|-
TGTGCCAGCAGCCGGGAAGCCTCTAGAGGAAACACCATATATTTT
CASSREASRGNTIYF
>14|TRBV7-9|TRBJ1-1|TRBD1|-
TGTGCCAGCAGCCCCGGGACAGGGGGCTCGCGAGCTTTCTTT
CASSPGTGGSRAFF
>23|TRBV4-2|TRBJ2-1|TRBD2|-
TGTGCCAGCAGCCAAGATCGAGAAGGCTGGGAACTAGCGAGAACCTCCTCCTACAATGAGCAGTTCTTC
CASSQDREGWELARTSSYNEQFF
>15|TRBV2|TRBJ2-5|TRBD2|-
TGTGCCAGCACGGAGACTAGCGGGGTCCAAGAGACCCAGTACTTC
CASTETSGVQETQYF
>16|TRBV18|TRBJ1-5|-|-
TGTGCCAGCTCACCACTTGACGGGCCAGAGGGTCAGCCCCAGCATTTT
CASSPLDGPEGQPQHF
>16|TRBV4-1|TRBJ2-1|-|-
TGCGCCAGCAGCCACCCGCTCGGTTCCTCCTACAATGAGCAGTTCTTC
CASSHPLGSSYNEQFF
>13|TRBV28|TRBJ1-1|-|-
TGTGCCAGCCTCAGGCGAGAGAACACTGAAGCTTTCTTT
CASLRRENTEAFF
>14|TRBV27|TRBJ1-6|TRBD1|few
TGTGCCAGCAGTTTATGGGACAGGGGTTCACCCCTCCACTTT
CASSLWDRGSPLHF
>16|TRBV12-5|TRBJ2-2|TRBD1|once
TGTGCTAGTGGTGTGGGACAGTCTCCGAACACCGGGGAGCTGTTTTTT
CASGVGQSPNTGELFF
>19|TRBV24-1|TRBJ1-5|TRBD1|-
TGTGCCACCAGTGATTTTCCCGGGACAGGGGATGGGCCCAATCAGCCCCAGCATTTT
CATSDFPGTGDGPNQPQHF
>16|TRBV3-1/TRBV3-2|TRBJ2-1|TRBD2|-
TGTGCCAGCAGCCAAGAGGGGCGGGGGGCAGGTAATGAGCAGTTCTTC
CASSQEGRGAGNEQFF
>16|TRBV24-1|TRBJ2-7|-|-
TGTGCCACCAGTTCCCCCCCCCGGACCGGACTTCCCGAGCAGTACTTC
CATSSPPRTGLPEQYF
>15|TRBV27|TRBJ1-6|-|-
TGTGCCAGCAGTCCGGCAGGGAGGTCTGATTCACCCCTCCACTTT
CASSPAGRSDSPLHF
>13|TRBV28|TRBJ2-1|-|-
TGTGCCAGCAGAAGTACCGGCTACAATGAGCAGTTCTTC
CASRSTGYNEQFF
>15|TRBV7-9|TRBJ1-2|TRBD1|-
TGTGCCAGCAGCCGGCCGGGACAGGGACTGAATGGCTACACCTTC
CASSRPGQGLNGYTF
>14|TRBV19|TRBJ2-3|-|once
TGTGCCAGTAGTATAGCGGGACTTACAGATACGCAGTATTTT
CASSIAGLTDTQYF
>14|TRBV18|TRBJ2-3|TRBD2|-
TGTGCCAGCTCGTCTAGCGGGAGGTCAGATACGCAGTATTTT
CASSSSGRSDTQYF
>14|TRBV4-2|TRBJ1-1|TRBD1|once
TGTGCCAGCAGCTCGGACAGGGGGTCGTCTGAAGCTTTCTTT
CASSSDRGSSEAFF
>16|TRBV9|TRBJ1-3|-|few
TGTGCCAGCAGCCCAGAGGGTGGGAGGACTGGAAACACCATATATTTT
CASSPEGGRTGNTIYF
>14|TRBV7-9|TRBJ1-2|-|once
TGTGCCAGCAGCTTAGTAGGAGAAGTCGGAGGCTACACCTTC
CASSLVGEVGGYTF
>15|TRBV7-9|TRBJ1-1|TRBD1|-
TGTGCCAGCAGCCCGGGACAGACCCTGACGTTCAGGGCTTTCTTT
CASSPGQTLTFRAFF
>13|TRBV27|TRBJ1-2|-|-
TGTGCCAGCAGTTTTGACAGGACGTATGGCTACACCTTC
CASSFDRTYGYTF